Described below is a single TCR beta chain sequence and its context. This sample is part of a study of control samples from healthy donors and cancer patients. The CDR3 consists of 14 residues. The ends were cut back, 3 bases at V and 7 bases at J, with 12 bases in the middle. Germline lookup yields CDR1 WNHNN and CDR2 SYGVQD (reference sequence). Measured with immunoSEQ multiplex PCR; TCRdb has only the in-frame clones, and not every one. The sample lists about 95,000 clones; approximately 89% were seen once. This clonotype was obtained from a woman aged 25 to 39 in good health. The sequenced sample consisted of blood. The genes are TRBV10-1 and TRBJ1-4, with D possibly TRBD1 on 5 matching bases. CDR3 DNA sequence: TGCGCCAGCAGTGATGGGGGTACGGGTGAAAAACTGTTTTTT. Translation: CASSDGGTGEKLFF.